Presented here are 26 T cell receptor beta chains from one specimen sequenced in a study of OX40 agonist ivuxolimab in advanced cancers. The data were produced by immunoSEQ multiplex PCR, yet TCRdb's version contains in-frame clones alone and is incomplete. Here the sample spans under 70,000 clones, approximately 92% being singletons. Sequencing used CD4+ or CD8+ T cells sorted from blood, obtained in a trial of the OX40 agonist ivuxolimab. Source of these receptors: an adult with an advanced solid tumor such as melanoma, head and neck, liver or kidney cancer.

This chain connects TRBV9 to TRBJ1-1; D is ambiguous. Trimming removed 0 bases at V and 1 base at J, with 10 bases between. CDR3 size: 15 residues. Germline V lookup: CDR1 SGDLS, CDR2 YYNGEE. CDR3 in amino acids: CASSVVGAWNTEAFF. In DNA, the CDR3 is TGTGCCAGCAGCGTAGTGGGTGCTTGGAACACTGAAGCTTTCTTT.

The J gene is TRBJ1-5, the V gene TRBV19; 10 bases are shared with TRBD1. The CDR3 has 18 residues. V shed 6 bases and J 0 bases; nucleotides not matched to a gene: 11. Germline V gene lookup returns CDR1 LNHDA and CDR2 SQIVND (reference sequence). The CDR3 reads CASSHHWDRGYSNQPQHF. CDR3 DNA sequence: TGTGCCAGTAGCCATCACTGGGACAGGGGCTATAGCAATCAGCCCCAGCATTTT.

The chain joins TRBV7-9 to TRBJ2-7; D is uncertain. Germline V gene lookup returns CDR1 SEHNR and CDR2 FQNEAQ (reference sequence). The V end was cut by 5 bases, the J end by 0 bases, with 8 bases between. This CDR3 comprises 13 residues. The CDR3 loop is CASSPLASYEQYF. The CDR3 DNA reads TGTGCCAGCAGCCCCTTAGCCTCCTACGAGCAGTACTTC.

The rearrangement links TRBV27 to TRBJ2-5; TRBD2 is a possible D gene (5 bases). The CDR3 contains 17 residues. Trimming removed 2 bases from V and 5 bases from J, with 21 bases in between. Germline V gives CDR1 MNHEY, CDR2 SMNVEV (reference sequence). In nucleotides, the CDR3 is TGTGCCAGCAGTTTAGCTAGAGGGCCTCCAATAGGGGAGACCCAGTACTTC. This encodes CASSLARGPPIGETQYF.

This clone was recorded at least ten times. The chain uses TRBV4-1 and TRBJ2-7; 12 positions match TRBD2. The CDR3 extends over 17 amino acids. CDR1 and CDR2 from the germline V gene are MGHRA and YSYEKL. V trimming: 0 bases; J trimming: 5 bases; junction bases outside the gene matches: 8. The CDR3 region is CASSQDPLLAGGNEQYF. DNA for the CDR3: TGCGCCAGCAGCCAAGATCCCCTTCTAGCGGGGGGGAACGAGCAGTACTTC.

The chain combines TRBV7-3 with TRBJ2-7, with TRBD2 identical over 8 bases. V shed 5 bases and J 2 bases; nucleotides not matched to a gene: 5. The CDR3 has 14 residues. Germline loops: CDR1 SGHTA, CDR2 FQGTGA. This chain's CDR3 is CASSPAGDPYEQYF. The CDR3 DNA reads as TGTGCCAGCAGCCCAGCGGGGGATCCCTACGAGCAGTACTTC.

J is TRBJ2-2 and V is TRBV4-2, with D unclear. V dropped 0 bases and J dropped 6 bases, with 11 bases sitting between them. This CDR3 region has 15 residues. Germline V gene data show CDR1 as LGHNA and CDR2 as YNFKEQ. Here the CDR3 DNA reads TGTGCCAGCAGCCAAGACGTGACGGACGCCGGGGAGCTGTTTTTT. It yields the protein CASSQDVTDAGELFF.

In its sample, this clone was seen once. The J gene is TRBJ2-2, the V gene TRBV4-3; TRBD2 agrees at 9 bases. The germline V gene has CDR1 LGHNA and CDR2 YSLEER. This CDR3 is 16 amino acids long. V was clipped by 6 bases and J by 0 bases; unmatched bases: 5. CDR3 residues: CASSISGGPNTGELFF. The CDR3 nucleotides are TGCGCCAGCAGTATTAGCGGGGGCCCGAACACCGGGGAGCTGTTTTTT.

The rearrangement uses TRBV15 and TRBJ2-5; D remains unclear. The CDR3 runs to 16 residues. The germline gives CDR1 LNHNV, CDR2 YYDKDF (reference sequence). Trimming left V 0 bases short and J 5 bases short, with 16 bases between. CDR3 amino acids: CATSRDLGNLGETQYF. CDR3 in DNA: TGTGCCACCAGCAGAGATTTGGGGAATCTCGGGGAGACCCAGTACTTC. Full variable domain (rest looked up from reference TRBV15 and TRBJ2-5): DAMVIQNPRYQVTQFGKPVTLSCSQTLNHNVMYWYQQKSSQAPKLLFHYYDKDFNNEADTPDNFQSRRPNTSFCFLDIRSPGLGDTAMYLCATSRDLGNLGETQYFGPGTRLLVL.

The chain couples TRBV28 to TRBJ1-5, with a weak D call TRBD1 (5 bases). The germline V gene encodes CDR1 MDHEN and CDR2 SYDVKM. Trimming took 5 bases from V and 5 from J, leaving 10 bases between them. CDR3 length: 13 residues. The CDR3 here is CASSPGAYQPQHF. CDR3 nucleotide sequence: TGTGCCAGCAGTCCCGGGGCCTATCAGCCCCAGCATTTT.

The DNA for the CDR3 is TGTGCCAGCAGCCAAGGACAGGTACTCAACACTGAAGCTTTCTTT. The encoded protein is CASSQGQVLNTEAFF. V gene TRBV7-2 combines with J gene TRBJ1-1; 7 bases map to TRBD1. In germline, CDR1 is SGHTA, CDR2 FQGNSA. V lost 5 bases, J lost 2 bases, and 8 bases stayed unmatched. This CDR3 is 15 amino acids long. The full variable domain, rest sourced from reference TRBV7-2 and TRBJ1-1, is GAGVSQSPSNKVTEKGKDVELRCDPISGHTALYWYRQSLGQGLEFLIYFQGNSAPDKSGLPSDRFSAERTGGSVSTLTIQRTQQEDSAVYLCASSQGQVLNTEAFFGQGTRLTVV.

This chain uses TRBV11-3 with TRBJ2-3, with a possible D match to TRBD2 (6 bases). The V end lost 5 bases, the J end lost 0 bases, and 9 bases lay between the germline ends. The CDR3 extends over 14 amino acids. CDR1 and CDR2 from the germline V gene are SGHNT and YENEEA. The CDR3 DNA follows: TGTGCCAGCAGCGTTCGGGGGAGCACAGATACGCAGTATTTT. Amino acids: CASSVRGSTDTQYF.

J is TRBJ1-1 and V is TRBV6-6; TRBD1 matches at 10 bases. CDR3 size: 15 residues. The germline V gene encodes CDR1 MNHNY and CDR2 SVGAGI (reference sequence). The V and J ends lost 4 bases and 5 bases, in that order; junction bases with no gene match: 7. For the CDR3, the DNA is TGTGCCAGCAGTTTCCGACAGGGGGCGGTTACTGAAGCTTTCTTT. It translates to CASSFRQGAVTEAFF.

The chain combines TRBV12-2 with TRBJ1-1; the tabulated D call, TRBD1, remains unverified against the DNA. TRBV12-2 is classified as a pseudogene. CDR3 length: 17 amino acids. The CDR3 DNA follows: TGTGCAAGTCGCTTAAGGTTCCCCGGACAGGGTCGGGATGAAGCTTTCTTT. Residues: CASRLRFPGQGRDEAFF.

This rearrangement joins TRBV5-4 to TRBJ2-7, with D possibly matching TRBD1 (5 bases). Germline V CDR1 and CDR2: SGHNT, YYREEE (reference sequence). The CDR3 runs 13 residues. With 0 bases removed from V and 5 bases from J, the gap between germline ends came to 9 bases. The CDR3 region has the DNA TGTGCCAGCAGCTTGGAAGGCAGGGACGAGCAGTACTTC. This encodes CASSLEGRDEQYF.

This chain connects TRBV11-2 to TRBJ1-2; 7 nucleotides match TRBD1. CDR3 length: 19 amino acids. J lost 4 bases, V lost 5 bases, and 22 bases had no gene match. The V gene's germline CDR1 is SGHAT and CDR2 FQNNGV. Here the CDR3 reads CASSGSPGTEVAPSYGYTF. The DNA of the CDR3 is TGTGCCAGCAGCGGAAGTCCCGGGACAGAGGTAGCCCCCAGCTATGGCTACACCTTC.

This clone was detected only once. The rearrangement joins TRBV14 to TRBJ2-7, with 10 nucleotides matching TRBD1. V shed 5 bases and J 3 bases; nucleotides not matched to a gene: 4. Germline CDR1 SGHDN, CDR2 FVKESK. The CDR3 sequence is 14 residues long. For the CDR3, the DNA is TGTGCCAGCAGCGCGGGACAGGGGATCTACGAGCAGTACTTC. Translating it yields CASSAGQGIYEQYF. The full variable domain, completed using reference TRBV14 and TRBJ2-7, is EAGVTQFPSHSVIEKGQTVTLRCDPISGHDNLYWYRRVMGKEIKFLLHFVKESKQDESGMPNNRFLAERTGGTYSTLKVQPAELEDSGVYFCASSAGQGIYEQYFGPGTRLTVT.

This clone was seen just once. This chain joins TRBV9 and TRBJ2-1, with 9 bases identical to TRBD1. The CDR3 sequence is 15 residues long. Germline V gene sequence: CDR1 SGDLS, CDR2 YYNGEE. The V and J ends lost 7 bases and 7 bases, in that order; junction bases with no gene match: 12. For the CDR3, the DNA is TGTGCCAGCTCCCGCCCGGGACAGGGACTAAATGAGCAGTTCTTC. Amino acids: CASSRPGQGLNEQFF. The full variable domain, its missing parts supplied by reference TRBV9 and TRBJ2-1, is DSGVTQTPKHLITATGQRVTLRCSPRSGDLSVYWYQQSLDQGLQFLIQYYNGEERAKGNILERFSAQQFPDLHSELNLSSLELGDSALYFCASSRPGQGLNEQFFGPGTRLTVL.

The genes are TRBV19 and TRBJ2-1, with 13 bases matching TRBD2. V was clipped by 5 bases and J by 5 bases; unmatched bases: 3. This CDR3 spans 15 amino acids. Germline V CDR1 and CDR2: LNHDA, SQIVND (reference sequence). CDR3: CASSGTSGTHNEQFF. The CDR3 DNA is TGTGCCAGTAGTGGGACTAGCGGGACCCACAATGAGCAGTTCTTC. The variable domain in full, with the rest retrieved from reference TRBV19 and TRBJ2-1, is DGGITQSPKYLFRKEGQNVTLSCEQNLNHDAMYWYRQDPGQGLRLIYYSQIVNDFQKGDIAEGYSVSREKKESFPLTVTSAQKNPTAFYLCASSGTSGTHNEQFFGPGTRLTVL.

V is TRBV12-5 and J is TRBJ1-4, with TRBD1 matching over 7 bases. V shed 3 bases and J 4 bases; nucleotides not matched to a gene: 5. The CDR3 is made up of 15 amino acids. Germline values: CDR1 LGHNT, CDR2 FRNRAP. This chain's CDR3 is CASGFIQGINEKLFF. Written as DNA, the CDR3 is TGTGCTAGTGGTTTCATACAGGGGATTAATGAAAAACTGTTTTTT.

The chain uses TRBV5-1 and TRBJ2-1; possible D gene TRBD2, 6 bases. This CDR3 comprises 16 residues. Trimming removed 4 bases at V and 0 bases at J, with 14 bases between. CDR1 is SGHRS and CDR2 is YFSETQ in the germline V gene. The CDR3 here is CASSHEEGYSYNEQFF. In nucleotides, the CDR3 is TGCGCCAGCAGCCACGAGGAGGGGTACTCCTACAATGAGCAGTTCTTC.

The V call is TRBV27, the J call TRBJ1-1; weak D call: TRBD1 (6 bases). Germline CDR1 reads MNHEY; CDR2 reads SMNVEV (reference sequence). The CDR3 loop spans 15 amino acids. V was trimmed by 5 bases and J by 8 bases, leaving 21 bases between them. In nucleotides, the CDR3 is TGTGCCAGCAGTCCCGGGGGGCTACAAGCACTAGAAGCTTTCTTT. This translates into CASSPGGLQALEAFF.

The CDR3 sequence: CASSVATGDTRITYEQYF. The DNA for the CDR3 is TGTGCCAGCAGCGTAGCTACCGGGGACACGAGGATAACCTACGAGCAGTACTTC. This chain links TRBV9 with TRBJ2-7; tentative D call: TRBD1 (6 bases). Germline-derived CDR1 and CDR2 are SGDLS and YYNGEE. V shed 0 bases and J shed 2 bases, with 21 bases lying between them. This CDR3 has 18 residues.

The CDR3 protein is CASSVSSRAFF. CDR3 nucleotides: TGTGCCAGCAGTGTATCCTCACGAGCTTTCTTT. This rearrangement joins TRBV25-1 to TRBJ1-1, with D uncertain. The CDR3 is 11 amino acids. Trimming stripped 4 bases from V and 10 bases from J, with 10 bases between. The germline V gene has CDR1 MGHDK and CDR2 SYGVNS.

This clone was detected only once. This sequence joins TRBV27 and TRBJ2-1, with D perhaps TRBD1 (6 bases). Germline lookup yields CDR1 MNHEY and CDR2 SMNVEV (reference sequence). The CDR3 spans 16 residues. V was cut by 6 bases and J by 1 base, with 16 bases left in between. CDR3 in DNA: TGTGCCAGCAGGCCTAGGACAGCCCCATCCTACAATGAGCAGTTCTTC. Its protein product is CASRPRTAPSYNEQFF.

The chain couples TRBV27 to TRBJ2-1; D call uncertain. V lost 4 bases, J lost 4 bases, and 8 bases lay in between. The germline gives CDR1 MNHEY, CDR2 SMNVEV (reference sequence). The CDR3 sequence is 13 residues long. This CDR3 reads CASSSVSYNEQFF. The CDR3 DNA is TGTGCCAGCAGTTCTGTAAGTTACAATGAGCAGTTCTTC.